This TCR beta chain was profiled in a study of beta chain features in type 1 diabetes. Points from the study as a whole: Any HLA effect on TCRB rearrangement was left unresolved by small sub-analyses.

In the case of this clone: Antigen unknown.

The authors reverse transcribed all of the isolated RNA, so sequencing captured expressed TCRB transcripts. Data came from immunoSEQ multiplex PCR; TCRdb stores just in-frame clones and leaves some out. The table lists roughly 140,000 clones, about 51% of them singletons. The TCR was taken from a man between 18 and 35 years old in good health. The sequenced material came from Tregs from blood.

The CDR3 DNA follows: TGTGCCAGCAGCCACCGACAAGCCCCCACCTACGAGCAGTACTTC. Encoded protein: CASSHRQAPTYEQYF. The chain links TRBV28 to TRBJ2-7; D is uncertain. Per germline, CDR1 MDHEN and CDR2 SYDVKM. The V end was cut by 6 bases, the J end by 2 bases, with 17 bases between. The CDR3 is 15 residues long.